This T cell receptor beta chain was profiled in a study of T cell responses to AZD1222 COVID-19 vaccine. Overall study: Second doses were pooled across both intervals (about 4 or about 12 weeks).

Study outcomes and limitations: Only 5 or 6 people who got AZD1222 tested seropositive at baseline. Clonal diversity was possibly underestimated; the donors were predominantly white British and more often female.

The CDR3 extends over 16 amino acids. Germline CDR1 SEHNR, CDR2 FQNEAQ (reference sequence). Trimming took 3 bases from V and 1 from J, leaving 12 bases between them. TCRdb's copy holds only in-frame clones and misses some; the assay was immunoSEQ multiplex PCR. The sample shows roughly 150,000 clones, under 95% of them seen only once. As for this clone: The antigen is not known.

This specimen consisted of peripheral blood, obtained on day 0 of AZD1222 vaccination. This rearrangement joins TRBV7-9 to TRBJ2-2; no firm D call. This TCR came from an adult in good health. CDR3 coding DNA: TGTGCCAGCAGCTTGCCCGAAATAATGAACACCGGGGAGCTGTTTTTT. Amino acid sequence: CASSLPEIMNTGELFF.